This T cell receptor (beta chain) was profiled in a study of post-analysis software for immune sequencing data. Whole-study findings and limits: Patients carried a few TRBV segments more frequently than controls did, and TRBV5-6, TRBV5-1 and TRBV20-1 were among them.

Each TCR beta cDNA library carried unique molecular identifiers. Input amounts of 1 to 10 million T cells were used. These gave around 500,000 cDNA molecules, so each molecule approximated one T cell. TCRdb fed the PCR reads into MiXCR, producing one record per CDR3 protein. The sample holds over 300,000 distinct CDR3 sequences, 30% to 45% seen once. V was shortened by 1 base and J by 7 bases, with 14 bases between the two germline ends. CDR1 is SGHDT, CDR2 YYEEEE, per germline. The CDR3 loop spans 14 amino acids. Only a few counts were recorded for this clonotype. Its antigen is undetermined. The rearrangement uses TRBV5-6 and TRBJ1-1; D is perhaps TRBD1 (6 bases). Sequenced input: blood. The clonotype comes from a girl aged 5-17 years with multiple sclerosis. Here the CDR3 DNA reads TGTGCCAGCAGCTTGACGGGGGCCGAGGGTGAAGCTTTCTTT. This sequence encodes CASSLTGAEGEAFF.